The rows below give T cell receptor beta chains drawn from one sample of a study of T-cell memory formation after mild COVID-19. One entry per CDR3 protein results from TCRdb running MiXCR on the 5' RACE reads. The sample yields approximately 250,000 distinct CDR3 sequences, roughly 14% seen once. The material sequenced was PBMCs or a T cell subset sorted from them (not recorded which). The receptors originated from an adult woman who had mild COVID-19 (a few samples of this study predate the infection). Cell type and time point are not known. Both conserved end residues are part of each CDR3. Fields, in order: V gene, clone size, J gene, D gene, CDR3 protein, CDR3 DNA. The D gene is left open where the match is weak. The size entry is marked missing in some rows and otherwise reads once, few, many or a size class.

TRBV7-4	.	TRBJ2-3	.	CASRFRVTDTQYF	TGTGCCAGCAGATTTAGGGTGACAGATACGCAGTATTTT
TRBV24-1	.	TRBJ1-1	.	CATSDLRYTEAFF	TGTGCCACCAGTGATTTGAGATACACTGAAGCTTTCTTT
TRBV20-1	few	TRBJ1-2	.	CSAKDNLYGYTF	TGCAGTGCCAAGGACAACCTCTATGGCTACACCTTC
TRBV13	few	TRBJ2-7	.	CASSRPGRQQYF	TGTGCCAGCAGCCGCCCCGGCCGCCAGCAGTACTTC
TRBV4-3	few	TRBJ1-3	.	CASSQVPGARNTIYF	TGCGCCAGCAGCCAAGTCCCGGGGGCGAGAAACACCATATATTTT
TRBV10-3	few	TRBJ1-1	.	CAISESRGTEAFF	TGTGCCATCAGTGAATCAAGGGGTACTGAAGCTTTCTTT
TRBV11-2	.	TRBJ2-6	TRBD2	CASSSPGTSESSGANVLTF	TGTGCCAGCAGCTCACCCGGGACTAGCGAATCCTCTGGGGCCAACGTCCTGACTTTC
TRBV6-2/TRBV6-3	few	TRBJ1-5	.	CASRPQGRSNQPQHF	TGTGCCAGCAGGCCGCAGGGTCGGAGCAATCAGCCCCAGCATTTT
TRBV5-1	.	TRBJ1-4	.	CASSLETVPQGKLFF	TGCGCCAGCAGCTTGGAGACAGTGCCACAGGGAAAACTGTTTTTT
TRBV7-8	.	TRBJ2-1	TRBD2	CASSLVRLAIYNEQFF	TGTGCCAGCAGCTTAGTTAGACTAGCGATTTACAATGAGCAGTTCTTC
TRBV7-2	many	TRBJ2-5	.	CASSFKGVEASVQETQYF	TGTGCCAGCAGCTTCAAAGGCGTGGAGGCTAGCGTACAAGAGACCCAGTACTTC
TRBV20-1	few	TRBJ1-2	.	CSASGRGYTF	TGCAGTGCCTCGGGTAGAGGCTACACCTTC
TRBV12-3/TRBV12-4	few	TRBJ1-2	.	CASSLSGRGGYTF	TGTGCCAGCAGTTTATCGGGTCGAGGAGGCTACACCTTC
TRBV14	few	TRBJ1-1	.	CASREGSGNTEAFF	TGTGCCAGCAGAGAGGGTTCCGGGAACACTGAAGCTTTCTTT
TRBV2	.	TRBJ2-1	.	CASTRTLRGEQFF	TGTGCCAGCACACGCACCCTCCGCGGGGAGCAGTTCTTC
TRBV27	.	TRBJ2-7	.	CASSLAGRPYEQYF	TGTGCCAGCAGTTTAGCGGGGAGGCCCTACGAGCAGTACTTC
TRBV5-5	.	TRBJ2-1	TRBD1	CASSLVDRQYNEQFF	TGTGCCAGCAGCTTGGTGGACAGGCAATACAATGAGCAGTTCTTC
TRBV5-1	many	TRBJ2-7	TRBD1	CASSLGGQSYEQYF	TGCGCCAGCAGCTTGGGGGGACAGTCCTACGAGCAGTACTTC
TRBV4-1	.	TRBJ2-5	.	CASSLEGDSRYF	TGCGCCAGCAGCCTCGAAGGGGACTCCCGATACTTC
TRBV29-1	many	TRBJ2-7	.	CSARKAVHLSYEQYF	TGCAGCGCCCGAAAGGCAGTCCACCTCTCCTACGAGCAGTACTTC
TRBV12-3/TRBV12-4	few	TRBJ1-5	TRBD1	CASSPTGVGNQPQHF	TGTGCCAGCAGTCCGACAGGGGTTGGCAATCAGCCCCAGCATTTT
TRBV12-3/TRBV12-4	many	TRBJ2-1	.	CASGGDLKGGEQFF	TGTGCCAGCGGTGGTGACCTCAAAGGGGGTGAGCAGTTCTTC
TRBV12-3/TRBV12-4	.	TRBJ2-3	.	CASSLQRARSTDTQYF	TGTGCCAGCAGTTTACAGCGGGCGAGGAGCACAGATACGCAGTATTTT
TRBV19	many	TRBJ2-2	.	CASGQLGELFF	TGTGCCAGTGGACAGCTCGGGGAGCTGTTTTTT
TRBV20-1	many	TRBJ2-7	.	CSAGRAHEQYF	TGCAGTGCGGGCAGGGCTCACGAGCAGTACTTC
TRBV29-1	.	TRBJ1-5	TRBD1	CSVQQGAGDQPQHF	TGCAGCGTTCAACAGGGGGCAGGGGATCAGCCCCAGCATTTT
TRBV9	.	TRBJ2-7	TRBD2	CASSVDIAGKGEQYF	TGTGCCAGCAGCGTAGACATAGCGGGGAAGGGTGAGCAGTACTTC
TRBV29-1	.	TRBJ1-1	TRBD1	CSVVWTGRYTEAFF	TGCAGCGTTGTTTGGACAGGCCGATACACTGAAGCTTTCTTT
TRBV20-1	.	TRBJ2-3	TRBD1	CSAPRRGQGRADTQYF	TGCAGTGCTCCCCGGCGAGGACAGGGGAGGGCAGATACGCAGTATTTT
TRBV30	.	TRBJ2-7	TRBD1	CAWSRQGHEQYF	TGTGCCTGGAGTAGACAGGGACACGAGCAGTACTTC
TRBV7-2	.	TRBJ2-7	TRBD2	CASSLATGTSEQYF	TGTGCCAGCAGCTTAGCAACCGGGACTAGCGAGCAGTACTTC
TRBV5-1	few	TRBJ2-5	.	CASSSGAIQETQYF	TGCGCCAGCAGCTCCGGTGCGATCCAAGAGACCCAGTACTTC
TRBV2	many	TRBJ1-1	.	CASGVNTEAFF	TGTGCCAGCGGAGTGAACACTGAAGCTTTCTTT
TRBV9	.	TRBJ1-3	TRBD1	CASSAGTGRTGNTIYF	TGTGCCAGCAGCGCAGGGACAGGGCGGACTGGAAACACCATATATTTT
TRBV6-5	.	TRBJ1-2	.	CASSYSSRRYGYTF	TGTGCCAGCAGTTACTCGAGCCGTCGATATGGCTACACCTTC
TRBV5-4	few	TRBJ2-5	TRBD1	CASSPGTGIVETQYF	TGTGCCAGCAGCCCCGGGACAGGGATCGTTGAGACCCAGTACTTC
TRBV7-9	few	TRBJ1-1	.	CASSLGGGSTEAFF	TGTGCCAGCAGCTTAGGCGGTGGGAGCACTGAAGCTTTCTTT
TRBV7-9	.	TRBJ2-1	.	CASSLSLASSYNEQFF	TGTGCCAGCAGCTTATCGCTAGCGAGCTCCTACAATGAGCAGTTCTTC
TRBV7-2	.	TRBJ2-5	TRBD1	CASSSDRGEETQYF	TGTGCCAGCAGCTCGGACAGGGGGGAAGAGACCCAGTACTTC
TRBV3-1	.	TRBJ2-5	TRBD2	CASSQGTSGIETQYF	TGTGCCAGCAGCCAAGGGACTAGCGGCATAGAGACCCAGTACTTC
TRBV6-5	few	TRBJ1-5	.	CASSWRGNNQPQHF	TGTGCCAGCAGTTGGAGGGGTAACAATCAGCCCCAGCATTTT
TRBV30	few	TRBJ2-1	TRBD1	CAWSAGQGALFF	TGTGCCTGGAGTGCCGGACAGGGGGCCTTGTTCTTC
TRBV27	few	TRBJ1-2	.	CASSSLIRGNGYTF	TGTGCCAGCAGTTCCCTCATTCGCGGTAATGGCTACACCTTC
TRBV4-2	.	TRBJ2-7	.	CASSQDIRYEQYF	TGTGCCAGCAGCCAAGACATTCGCTACGAGCAGTACTTC
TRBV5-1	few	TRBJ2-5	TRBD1	CASSGTVTKLQETQYF	TGCGCCAGCAGCGGGACAGTCACGAAGCTTCAAGAGACCCAGTACTTC
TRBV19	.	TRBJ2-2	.	CASSIVGSGGELFF	TGTGCCAGTAGTATAGTGGGGTCAGGCGGGGAGCTGTTTTTT
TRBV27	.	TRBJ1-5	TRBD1	CASSPPRTGGPRGNQPQHF	TGTGCCAGCAGTCCTCCTCGGACAGGGGGCCCACGTGGCAATCAGCCCCAGCATTTT
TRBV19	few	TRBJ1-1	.	CASTPARTNTEAFF	TGTGCCAGTACACCTGCCCGTACGAACACTGAAGCTTTCTTT
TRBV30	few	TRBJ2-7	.	CAWSVLGGGYEQYF	TGTGCCTGGAGTGTACTGGGAGGAGGCTACGAGCAGTACTTC
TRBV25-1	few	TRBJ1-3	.	CASSVPGLLYGNTIYF	TGTGCCAGCAGTGTGCCAGGGTTACTTTATGGAAACACCATATATTTT
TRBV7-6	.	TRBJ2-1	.	CASSSPASRGEQFF	TGTGCCAGCAGCTCCCCAGCCTCAAGGGGCGAGCAGTTCTTC
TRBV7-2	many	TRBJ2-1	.	CASSSRTTYNEQFF	TGTGCCAGCAGCTCAAGGACGACCTACAATGAGCAGTTCTTC
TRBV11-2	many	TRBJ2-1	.	CASSPRVGPNEQFF	TGTGCCAGCAGCCCGCGCGTAGGCCCCAATGAGCAGTTCTTC